Described below is a single TCR beta chain sequence and its context. The antigen remains undetermined. This record belongs to a study of a mutant IDH1 vaccine in newly diagnosed glioma. On the study more broadly: Radiotherapy alone preceded vaccination by 4-6 weeks; alternatively, vaccination started with temozolomide cycles. Overall study results and limits: Changes in the top peripheral T cell clonotypes seemingly had no bearing on pseudoprogression.

Germline V lookup: CDR1 LNHDA, CDR2 SQIVND (reference sequence). This CDR3 has 15 amino acids. Trimming removed 7 bases at V and 0 bases at J, with 13 bases between. Specified time point: week 35, safety follow-up. A single vaccine dose contained 300 ug of mutant IDH1 20-mer peptide, and topical imiquimod was used with it. In weeks 1, 3, 5, 7, 11, 15, 19 and 23, patients were immunized, eight times in all. Patients carried new grade 3 or 4 IDH1-mutant astrocytomas lacking nuclear ATRX. Libraries were prepared by immunoSEQ multiplex PCR; TCRdb keeps only in-frame clonotypes and omits some of them. The sample consists of some 44,000 clones, approximately 80% of them appearing once.

Sequenced here: PBMCs, sampled from a glioma patient whose treatment included an IDH1 peptide vaccine. The chain combines TRBV19 with TRBJ1-5, with D hard to call. This clonotype originated in a woman in her fifties or sixties with glioma. CDR3 amino acids: CASTSFSVSNQPQHF. CDR3 in DNA: TGTGCCAGTACCTCCTTCTCGGTTAGCAATCAGCCCCAGCATTTT.